These 23 T cell receptor beta chains were sequenced from one sample in a study of T-cell memory formation after mild COVID-19. Via MiXCR, TCRdb re-called the 5' RACE reads, giving one row per CDR3 protein. The sample lists approximately 410,000 distinct CDR3 sequences, more than 20% occurring once. The sequencing input was PBMCs or a T cell subset sorted from them (not recorded which). These receptors originate from an adult woman who had mild COVID-19 (a few samples of this study predate the infection). Cell type and time point are not known.

CDR3 coding DNA: TGCAGTGCTGGGGGATCCCTCACAGATACGCAGTATTTT. Protein: CSAGGSLTDTQYF. The rearrangement links TRBV20-1 to TRBJ2-3, with D perhaps assigned TRBD1 or TRBD2 (5 bases each). This CDR3 contains 13 residues. CDR1 is DFQATT and CDR2 is SNEGSKA in the germline V gene (reference sequence). With 5 bases removed from V and 2 bases from J, the gap between germline ends came to 11 bases.

The V call is TRBV6-1, the J call TRBJ1-5, with D unresolved. The CDR3 sequence is 13 residues long. CDR1 is MNHNS and CDR2 is SASEGT in the germline V gene. V was shortened by 4 bases and J by 6 bases, with 10 bases between the two germline ends. The CDR3 DNA is TGTGCCAGCAGTGCTGAGGCGAGTCAGCCCCAGCATTTT. It yields the protein CASSAEASQPQHF.

This clonotype was seen more than once but under ten times. The V call is TRBV5-5, the J call TRBJ2-1; 13 bases align to TRBD2. Germline CDR1 reads SGHKS; CDR2 reads YYEKEE (reference sequence). Trimming took 1 base from V and 9 from J; bases not matched to a gene: 7. The CDR3 has 16 residues. The CDR3 here is CASSLQRLAGGGEQFF. CDR3 DNA: TGTGCCAGCAGCTTGCAGCGACTAGCGGGAGGCGGTGAGCAGTTCTTC.

This chain joins TRBV30 and TRBJ2-1, with a weak D call TRBD1 (6 bases). Trimming removed 0 bases from V and 4 bases from J, with 7 bases in between. CDR1 is GTSNPN, CDR2 SVGIG, per germline (reference sequence). The CDR3 covers 13 residues. The CDR3 here is CAWSVTGYNEQFF. The CDR3 DNA is TGTGCCTGGAGTGTAACAGGGTACAATGAGCAGTTCTTC. Complete variable domain (other parts from reference TRBV30 and TRBJ2-1): SQTIHQWPATLVQPVGSPLSLECTVEGTSNPNLYWYRQAAGRGLQLLFYSVGIGQISSEVPQNLSASRPQDRQFILSSKKLLLSDSGFYLCAWSVTGYNEQFFGPGTRLTVL.

This clonotype showed up just a few times. The V and J genes are TRBV5-1 and TRBJ2-2, with 9 bases fitting TRBD1. Germline CDR1 reads SGHRS; CDR2 reads YFSETQ. This CDR3 comprises 16 residues. After removal of 3 bases from V and 1 base from J, the junction contained 4 bases not matched to a gene. The CDR3 region is CASSSRGQGNTGELFF. The DNA of the CDR3 is TGCGCCAGCAGCTCACGGGGACAGGGGAACACCGGGGAGCTGTTTTTT.

The V call is TRBV10-3, the J call TRBJ2-5; 7 bases are shared with TRBD1. Trimming took 10 bases from V and 2 from J; bases not matched to a gene: 7. Germline-derived CDR1 and CDR2 are ENHRY and SYGVKD. The CDR3 has 13 residues. CDR3 sequence (DNA): TGTGCCAGCGGACAGGCCCCTCAAGAGACCCAGTACTTC. Translating gives CASGQAPQETQYF.

The rearrangement uses TRBV9 and TRBJ1-1, with TRBD1 as a possible D gene (5 bases). There are 15 residues in the CDR3. The V end lost 2 bases, the J end lost 3 bases, and 14 bases lay between the germline ends. CDR1 is SGDLS and CDR2 is YYNGEE in the germline V gene. DNA for the CDR3: TGTGCCAGCAGCGTCGGATTTTCGGGGGACACTGAAGCTTTCTTT. This translates into CASSVGFSGDTEAFF. The full variable domain, rest sourced from reference TRBV9 and TRBJ1-1, is DSGVTQTPKHLITATGQRVTLRCSPRSGDLSVYWYQQSLDQGLQFLIQYYNGEERAKGNILERFSAQQFPDLHSELNLSSLELGDSALYFCASSVGFSGDTEAFFGQGTRLTVV.

V usage is TRBV11-2 and J usage is TRBJ2-7; 9 nucleotides align to TRBD2. The germline V gene has CDR1 SGHAT and CDR2 FQNNGV. The V gene end was trimmed by 5 bases and the J gene end by 0 bases; junction bases not matched to a gene: 23. CDR3 size: 21 residues. CDR3 sequence (DNA): TGTGCCAGCAGCGGCTACGGCCAGCTAGCGGGACGCACTTCCAGCTCCTACGAGCAGTACTTC. Protein: CASSGYGQLAGRTSSSYEQYF.

V usage is TRBV19 and J usage is TRBJ2-6, with D hard to call. The germline CDR1 and CDR2 sequences are LNHDA and SQIVND (reference sequence). CDR3 length: 15 residues. The ends were cut back, 7 bases at V and 0 bases at J, with 10 bases in the middle. CDR3 bases: TGTGCCAGTACCCCGAGAAACTCTGGGGCCAACGTCCTGACTTTC. Translated: CASTPRNSGANVLTF.

V gene TRBV7-2 combines with J gene TRBJ1-2; D is perhaps TRBD1 (5 bases). The CDR3 is 15 residues long. V lost 5 bases, J lost 1 base, and 14 bases lay in between. From germline, CDR1 is SGHTA and CDR2 FQGNSA. The DNA of the CDR3 is TGTGCCAGCAGCCAGAGATTGGGGGATAACTATGGCTACACCTTC. Its translation is CASSQRLGDNYGYTF.

This clonotype was detected only a few times. The V gene is TRBV20-1, the J gene TRBJ2-7; maybe TRBD2 (5 bases). The germline CDR1 and CDR2 sequences are DFQATT and SNEGSKA (reference sequence). The CDR3 extends over 14 amino acids. Deletions cut 3 bases from V and 0 bases from J, with 12 bases between. The CDR3: CSASGDPSSYEQYF. CDR3 in DNA: TGCAGTGCTAGCGGGGATCCCTCCTCCTACGAGCAGTACTTC.

The J gene is TRBJ1-1, the V gene TRBV10-3; unclear D gene. The V end lost 6 bases, the J end lost 5 bases, and 13 bases lay between the germline ends. The CDR3 has 13 amino acids. From germline, CDR1 is ENHRY and CDR2 SYGVKD. The CDR3 coding sequence is TGTGCCATCAGGGGAGCGGGTGATACTGAAGCTTTCTTT. Translating gives CAIRGAGDTEAFF.

This clonotype has just a few counts. The J gene is TRBJ2-7, the V gene TRBV5-1; 8 bases line up with TRBD1. This CDR3 comprises 15 residues. The germline CDR1 and CDR2 sequences are SGHRS and YFSETQ. The V gene end was trimmed by 3 bases and the J gene end by 1 base; junction bases not matched to a gene: 6. Written as DNA, the CDR3 is TGCGCCAGCAGCTCAACGACAGGGGTGTCCTACGAGCAGTACTTC. It codes for CASSSTTGVSYEQYF.

The gene calls are TRBV6-5 and TRBJ1-1; D is ambiguous. The CDR3 is 16 residues long. In germline, CDR1 is MNHEY, CDR2 SVGAGI. Trimming removed 0 bases at V and 4 bases at J, with 15 bases between. This CDR3 is CASSYSNPGLGTEAFF. CDR3 coding DNA: TGTGCCAGCAGTTACTCGAATCCCGGTTTGGGCACTGAAGCTTTCTTT.

This clonotype has only a few counts. The V and J genes are TRBV5-1 and TRBJ2-7; D is tentatively TRBD1 or TRBD2 (6 bases each). Looked up from germline, CDR1 is SGHRS and CDR2 is YFSETQ. CDR3 length: 15 residues. The V gene lost 4 bases and the J gene lost 3 bases, with 17 bases spanning the gap. The CDR3 DNA is TGCGCCAGCAGCCCGGGGGCAGGGCCGGGCTACGAGCAGTACTTC. Its translation is CASSPGAGPGYEQYF.

The chain employs TRBV6-2 or TRBV6-3 and TRBJ1-1; D might be TRBD1 (6 bases). CDR1 is MNHEY, CDR2 SVGEGT, per germline. The length of the CDR3 is 18 residues. V lost 5 bases to trimming and J lost 1 base, with 23 bases between them. The CDR3 DNA reads TGTGCCAGCAGTCGCCTTGGGGGGCTCCAGCCGAAGAACACTGAAGCTTTCTTT. This encodes CASSRLGGLQPKNTEAFF.

The genes are TRBV11-2 and TRBJ1-2; D unclear. Trimming took 5 bases from V and 0 from J, leaving 13 bases between them. The CDR3 contains 15 residues. Germline CDR1 SGHAT, CDR2 FQNNGV. The CDR3 here is CASSLVTQTNYGYTF. The CDR3 nucleotides are TGTGCCAGCAGCCTGGTAACACAAACTAACTATGGCTACACCTTC. Using reference TRBV11-2 and TRBJ1-2 for the parts outside the CDR3, the full variable domain is EAGVAQSPRYKIIEKRQSVAFWCNPISGHATLYWYQQILGQGPKLLIQFQNNGVVDDSQLPKDRFSAERLKGVDSTLKIQPAKLEDSAVYLCASSLVTQTNYGYTFGSGTRLTVV.

The rearrangement links TRBV6-6 to TRBJ2-1; 13 positions agree with TRBD2. This CDR3 has 14 residues. Germline V gene data show CDR1 as MNHNY and CDR2 as SVGAGI (reference sequence). J was trimmed by 8 bases and V by 5 bases; bases with no gene match: 3. The CDR3 nucleotides are TGTGCCAGCAGTCCTGGACTAGCGGGGGATGAGCAGTTCTTC. This gives the protein CASSPGLAGDEQFF.

This clonotype has a handful of counts. This chain joins TRBV7-2 and TRBJ2-5; 10 positions match TRBD2. The CDR3 runs 16 residues. V shed 3 bases and J 1 base; nucleotides not matched to a gene: 5. Germline CDR1 SGHTA, CDR2 FQGNSA. The CDR3 loop is CASSLGPSGGQETQYF. The DNA of the CDR3 is TGTGCCAGCAGCTTGGGTCCTAGCGGGGGCCAAGAGACCCAGTACTTC.

The chain couples TRBV25-1 to TRBJ1-2, with 8 bases that match TRBD1. V shed 1 base and J 6 bases; nucleotides not matched to a gene: 7. Germline V gene data show CDR1 as MGHDK and CDR2 as SYGVNS. The length of the CDR3 is 15 residues. CDR3 sequence reads: CASSESPGGWNGYTF. The CDR3 DNA follows: TGTGCCAGCAGTGAATCGCCAGGGGGCTGGAATGGCTACACCTTC.

This chain joins TRBV5-1 and TRBJ2-7; D is uncertain. The germline V gene has CDR1 SGHRS and CDR2 YFSETQ. The V end was cut by 0 bases, the J end by 0 bases, with 13 bases between. The length of the CDR3 is 16 residues. The CDR3 region is CASSLAPRRSSYEQYF. The CDR3, as DNA: TGCGCCAGCAGCTTGGCACCAAGACGAAGCTCCTACGAGCAGTACTTC.

The gene calls are TRBV2 and TRBJ2-7; D perhaps matches TRBD2 (6 bases). V lost 6 bases and J 5 bases, leaving 14 bases between the germline ends. The CDR3 is made up of 13 amino acids. Germline V gene data show CDR1 as SNHLY and CDR2 as FYNNEI. CDR3 coding DNA: TGTGCCAGCAGGGCAGGAGGGGCCCACGAGCAGTACTTC. Encoded protein: CASRAGGAHEQYF.

The CDR3 region has the DNA TGCAGCGCCCCGGGACTAGCGGGGTTGAATGAGCAGTTCTTC. As protein: CSAPGLAGLNEQFF. The gene calls are TRBV29-1 and TRBJ2-1, with 13 bases that match TRBD2. Germline V gene data show CDR1 as SQVTM and CDR2 as ANQGSEA. The CDR3 is 14 residues long. J gave up 7 bases and V 7 bases, and 7 bases lay outside the gene matches.